This TCR beta chain derives from a study of OX40 agonist ivuxolimab in advanced cancers. For the wider study: Ivuxolimab was a fully human IgG2 agonistic monoclonal antibody targeting the costimulatory receptor OX40 (CD134). Of the approximately 50 patients in dose escalation, about 20 had hepatocellular carcinoma, about 15 had melanoma, 9 had renal cell carcinoma and 9 had head and neck cancer. The point of sequencing TCRbeta in the periphery was to test whether ivuxolimab changed TCR sequence diversity and drove clonal T-cell expansion. In the dose-escalation cohort, 82.7% of patients were male, and the mean age was approximately 64 years, with a range of about 20 to 79. Intravenous ivuxolimab was administered to patients every 2 weeks at six dose levels: 0.01, 0.1, 0.3, 1.5, 3 and 10 mg/kg. Patients were allowed to have had prior anti-PD-1, anti-PD-L1 or anti-CTLA-4 therapy, and approximately 39% of the dose-escalation patients had been treated with checkpoint inhibitors. The paper describes the monotherapy dose-escalation part (N = 52 patients) of the phase I trial of ivuxolimab. Three dose-escalation patients achieved partial responses, one with hepatocellular carcinoma and two with cutaneous melanoma. Paper-wide results and their limitations: Low levels of normalized T-cell clonal expansion were also seen in some patients who did not respond. The antigen specificity of the peripheral T cells that underwent clonal expansion was not determined. Clonal expansion of both CD4+ and CD8+ blood T cells was observed from baseline to week 6 at doses 0.1 to 3.0 mg/kg. In the 0.1-3.0 mg/kg groups, partial responders were among the patients with the lowest normalized peripheral clonal expansion, particularly in CD8+ T cells. After ivuxolimab, CD8+ T cells had more expanded clones than CD4+ T cells on average.

Genomic DNA was isolated from the sorted cells so that the TCRbeta CDR3 region could be sequenced. The immunoSEQ Assay was used for sequencing of TCRbeta CDR3 regions. Not all clones reach the TCRdb copy of this immuneACCESS table, which keeps in-frame sequences only. Checked studies attribute under half of the gap to unresolved V genes and leave the rest unexplained. The sample contains tens of thousands of clones, 87% of them found a single time. The ten top clones hold about 1.3% of the sample. Remarks on this clone: Its antigen target is currently unknown. Per-base qualities were not stored, and no clone one base away is much larger.

The trial excluded patients who had a history of autoimmune disease or who were on systemic immunosuppression. Peripheral blood for TCR sequencing was drawn from every dose cohort at baseline, at cycle 4 day 1 and at cycle 7 day 1. The samples were taken from a phase I, first-in-human, multicenter, open-label dose-escalation trial of ivuxolimab. Adults with locally advanced or metastatic melanoma, renal cell, hepatocellular, or head and neck squamous cell carcinoma were enrolled in the trial. Before TCR sequencing, CD4+ T cells and CD8+ T cells from peripheral blood were sorted into separate populations. This material consisted of CD4+ or CD8+ T cells sorted from blood, taken in a trial of the OX40 agonist ivuxolimab. The origin of this receptor is an adult with an advanced solid tumor such as melanoma, head and neck, liver or kidney cancer.

The CDR3 protein sequence reads: CASSSRQGYEQYF. The nucleotide sequence reads TGTGCCAGCAGTTCGAGACAGGGTTACGAGCAGTACTTC. The chain links TRBV6-5 with TRBJ2-7, with 7 middle bases fitting TRBD1. Reading the germline V gene gives CDR1 MNHEY and CDR2 SVGAGI. The CDR3, cysteine through phenylalanine, is 13 amino acids long. The retained sequence is limited to the CDR3, 39 bases, with the frame set at the first base. At the junction V is shortened by 4 bases and J by 4 bases; bases outside the gene matches: 4.